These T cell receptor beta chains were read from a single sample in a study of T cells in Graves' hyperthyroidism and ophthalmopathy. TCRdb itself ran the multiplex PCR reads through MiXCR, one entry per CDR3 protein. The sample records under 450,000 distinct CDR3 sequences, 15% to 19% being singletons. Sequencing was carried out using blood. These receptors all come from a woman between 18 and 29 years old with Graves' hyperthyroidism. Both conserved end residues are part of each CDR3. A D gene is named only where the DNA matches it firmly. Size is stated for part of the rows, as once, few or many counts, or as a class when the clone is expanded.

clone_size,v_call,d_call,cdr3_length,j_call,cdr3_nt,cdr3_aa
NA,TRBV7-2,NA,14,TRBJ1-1,TGTGCCAGCAGCGTGGGGTGGGGCACCACTGAAGCTTTCTTT,CASSVGWGTTEAFF
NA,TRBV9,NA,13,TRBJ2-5,TGTGCCAGCAGCGGGCGTGGTCGAGAGACCCAGTACTTC,CASSGRGRETQYF
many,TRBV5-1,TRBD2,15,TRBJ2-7,TGCGCCAGCAAGTGGGACACGGGACTAGTCTACGAGCAGTACTTC,CASKWDTGLVYEQYF
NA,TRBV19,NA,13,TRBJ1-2,TGTGCCAGTTCTGGAGACCTTAGCGATGGCTACACCTTC,CASSGDLSDGYTF
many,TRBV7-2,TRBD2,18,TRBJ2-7,TGTGCCAGCAGCTTAGCCCCTCCTAGCGGGGGGGCCAGGTACGAGCAGTACTTC,CASSLAPPSGGARYEQYF
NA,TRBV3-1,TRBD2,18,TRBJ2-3,TGTGCCAGCAGCCAAGGAGGGACTAGCGGGAGGAGCGCAGATACGCAGTATTTT,CASSQGGTSGRSADTQYF
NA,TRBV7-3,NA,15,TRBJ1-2,TGTGCCAGCAGCTTAGCCCAAGGGAGTACCTATAGCTACACCTTC,CASSLAQGSTYSYTF
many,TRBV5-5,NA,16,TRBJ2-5,TGTGCCAGCAGCCTCTATCAACGACTGGGCCGTGAGACCCAGTACTTC,CASSLYQRLGRETQYF
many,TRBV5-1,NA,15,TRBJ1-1,TGCGCCAGCAGCTTGGAGCTAGGCAGGGCCACTGAAGCTTTCTTT,CASSLELGRATEAFF
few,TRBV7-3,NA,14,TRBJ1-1,TGTGCCAGCAGCTTATACCCCGATTCGGTTGGGGCTTTCTTT,CASSLYPDSVGAFF
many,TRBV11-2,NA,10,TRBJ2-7,TGTGCCAGCAGCGCGGGGGAGCAGTACTTC,CASSAGEQYF
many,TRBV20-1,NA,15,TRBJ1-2,TGCAGTGCTAGAACCCGGCCCAAGGGAATCTATGGCTACACCTTC,CSARTRPKGIYGYTF
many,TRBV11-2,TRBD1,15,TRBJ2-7,TGTGCCAGCAGCTTAGATGGACAGGGCTCCTACGAGCAGTACTTC,CASSLDGQGSYEQYF
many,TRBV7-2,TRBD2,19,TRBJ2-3,TGTGCCAGCAGCTCGAGACCTATTCGAGGAGCGGGAGCATCAGATACGCAGTATTTT,CASSSRPIRGAGASDTQYF
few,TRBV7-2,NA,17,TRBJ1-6,TGTGCCAGCAGCTTAGCGGGGAGTTTGACCTATAATTCACCCCTCCACTTT,CASSLAGSLTYNSPLHF
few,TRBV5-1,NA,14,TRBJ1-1,TGCGCCAGCAGCTTGGTCGAGGGTGGCACTGAAGCTTTCTTT,CASSLVEGGTEAFF
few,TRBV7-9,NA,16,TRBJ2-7,TGTGCCAGCAGCTTAGCGCTAACGGACAGCTCCTACGAGCAGTACTTC,CASSLALTDSSYEQYF
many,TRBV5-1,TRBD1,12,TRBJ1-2,TGCGCCAGCAGCTTACAGGGGAATGGCTACACCTTC,CASSLQGNGYTF
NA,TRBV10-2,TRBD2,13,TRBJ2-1,TGCGCCAGCGGGCGGGGGGGCATGAATGAGCAGTTCTTC,CASGRGGMNEQFF
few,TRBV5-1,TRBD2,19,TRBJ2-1,TGCGCCAGCAGCTTGGTCTGGACTAGCGGCGAGGGTCCTTACAATGAGCAGTTCTTC,CASSLVWTSGEGPYNEQFF